This T cell receptor beta chain was recovered during a study of draining lymph node invasion in breast cancer (dated by TCRdb to the early 2020s). Background for the entire study: Across breast cancer tissues, a separate targeted assay used bulk TCR-beta CDR3 sequencing to compare sorted memory regulatory T cells with memory conventional CD4 T cells. The separate targeted TCR sequencing included lymph nodes from five patients, and primary tumors were also sequenced for three of those five patients. From each patient, matched non-invaded and tumor-invaded tumor-draining lymph nodes and the primary tumor were collected, and both Treg and Tconv subsets were profiled.

CDR1 and CDR2 were assigned from the germline V gene (reference sequence) as DFQATT and SNEGSKA. The CDR3 has 14 amino acids, counting the end cysteine and phenylalanine. Of the read, only the CDR3 DNA is kept; its 42 bases are in frame from base 1. Trimming at the junction amounts to 4 bases on V and 0 bases on J, and the germline ends lie 12 bases apart. The paper as a whole reports these results and caveats: Across all tissues in the targeted TCR-seq data, Tregs appeared to be more clonally expanded than Tconvs, and both subsets showed lower diversity in tumor than in lymph nodes. Some of the top 100 tumor clones were detected in invaded and non-invaded nodes, suggesting recirculation between tumor and draining nodes. The data could not resolve whether Treg conversion took place in a given organ or whether converted Tregs recirculated between nodes and tumor. Within each tissue, roughly 13-22% of Treg TCRs were also found among Tconvs, a result interpreted as suggesting peripheral Treg induction. TCRs shared between the Treg and Tconv subsets were regarded as suggesting, but not proving, a common clonal origin. Tracking the tumor top-100 clones was possible in just two patients.

The library was generated by bulk RNA-seq. Sequencing used an Illumina HiSeq 2500. On the study's bioinformatics: For the separate targeted TCR-seq dataset, MiXCR version 2.1.5 with default parameters extracted and quantified CDR3 sequences from raw reads. TCR-beta clones in the separate targeted TCR-seq dataset were defined according to the combination of V gene, J gene and CDR3 sequence. In the separate targeted TCR-seq dataset, clones with fewer than three counts were first removed, after which only the 90% most strongly expressed clones per sample were kept. The separate targeted TCR-seq dataset calculated Treg-Tconv overlap for each tissue as the number of shared clones divided by the total number of Treg clones, multiplied by 100. TCRdb took the public reads, trimmed them with fastp at Q25, ran MiXCR for clone calling and kept in-frame beta chains. Under each unique CDR3 protein, matching rows form one entry showing the most common genes and DNA. The V and J calls reflect TCRdb's pipeline rather than the authors' work. Recorded for this sample are some 1,300 distinct CDR3 sequences; 60% to 70% of them occurred a single time. The ten largest clones add up to roughly 7% of the sample.

Memory conventional CD4 T cells were isolated by sorting for CD4+ CD45RA- CD25- cells. Before staining and sorting, a Miltenyi Pan T Cell isolation kit was used to pre-enrich the T cells. Primary tumors were characterized by immunohistochemistry for estrogen receptor, progesterone receptor, HER2 and Ki-67. Fresh surgical tissue was processed within a few hours after surgery by cutting into small fragments. Tissue fragments were enzymatically digested with Liberase TL plus DNase for about 20 minutes and were then filtered through a 40-micrometer strainer. After DAPI live/dead staining, cells were sorted on a BD FACS Aria II at roughly 98-99% purity. Sorted cells were lysed in TCL buffer, and RNA was purified using a Norgen Single Cell RNA purification kit that included DNase treatment. Only a few counts were recorded for this clonotype. The antigen it binds to is not known. Base quality data are lacking; no much larger clone is found one base away.

Sequencing was carried out using sorted memory CD4+ effector T cells from the tumor. Sample cell subset or site, as interpreted from the label and publication: CD45RA-negative sorted CD4+ T cells (memory Tconv or effector/memory Treg). This clonotype originated in a female donor with luminal breast cancer. The rearranged segments are TRBV20-1 and TRBJ1-1; the D gene assignment is ambiguous. The nucleotide sequence is TGCAGTGCTACAGTGGATCTCATGAACACTGAAGCTTTCTTT. This codes for CSATVDLMNTEAFF.